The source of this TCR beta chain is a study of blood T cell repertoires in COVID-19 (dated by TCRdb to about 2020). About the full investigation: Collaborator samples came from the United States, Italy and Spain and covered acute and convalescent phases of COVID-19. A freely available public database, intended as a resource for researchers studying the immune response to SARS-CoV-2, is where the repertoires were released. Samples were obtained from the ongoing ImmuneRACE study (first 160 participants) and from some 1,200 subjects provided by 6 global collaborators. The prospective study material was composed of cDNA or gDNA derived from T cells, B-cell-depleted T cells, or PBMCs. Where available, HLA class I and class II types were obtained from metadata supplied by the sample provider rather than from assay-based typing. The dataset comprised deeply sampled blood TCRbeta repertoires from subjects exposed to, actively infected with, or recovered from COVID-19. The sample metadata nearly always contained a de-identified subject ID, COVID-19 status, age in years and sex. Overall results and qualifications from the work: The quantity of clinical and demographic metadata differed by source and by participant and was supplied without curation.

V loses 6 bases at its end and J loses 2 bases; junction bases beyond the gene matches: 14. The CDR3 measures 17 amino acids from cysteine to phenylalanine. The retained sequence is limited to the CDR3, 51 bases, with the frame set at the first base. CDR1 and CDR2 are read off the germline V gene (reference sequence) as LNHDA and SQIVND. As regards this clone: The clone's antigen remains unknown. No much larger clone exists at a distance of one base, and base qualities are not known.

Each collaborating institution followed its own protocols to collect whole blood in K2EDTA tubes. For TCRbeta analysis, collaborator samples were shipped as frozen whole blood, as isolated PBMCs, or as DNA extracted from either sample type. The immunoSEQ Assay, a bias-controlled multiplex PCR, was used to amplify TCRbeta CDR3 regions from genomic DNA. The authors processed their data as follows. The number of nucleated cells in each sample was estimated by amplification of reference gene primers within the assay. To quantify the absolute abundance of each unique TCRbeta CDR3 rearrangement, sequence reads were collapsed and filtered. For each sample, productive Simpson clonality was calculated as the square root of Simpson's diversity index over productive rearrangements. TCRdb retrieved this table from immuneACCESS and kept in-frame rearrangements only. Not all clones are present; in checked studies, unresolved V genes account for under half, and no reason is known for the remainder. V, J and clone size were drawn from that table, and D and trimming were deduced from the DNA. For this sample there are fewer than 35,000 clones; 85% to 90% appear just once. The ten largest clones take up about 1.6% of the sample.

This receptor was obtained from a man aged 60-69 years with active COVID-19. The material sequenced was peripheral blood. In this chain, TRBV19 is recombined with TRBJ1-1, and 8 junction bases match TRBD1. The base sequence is TGTGCCAGTAGGGGAGGATTTCAGGGGGCGGCTAACACTGAAGCTTTCTTT. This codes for CASRGGFQGAANTEAFF.